Reported below is one TCR beta chain. This sample was included in a study of cytomegalovirus exposure and HLA in healthy donors. From germline, CDR1 is SNHLY and CDR2 FYNNEI. Trimming shortened V by 4 bases and J by 4 bases, and 14 bases separated the two germline ends. The CDR3 extends over 15 amino acids. The PCR ran on 60 Vbeta and 13 Jbeta primers. The method was immunoSEQ multiplex PCR; TCRdb's version includes in-frame clones alone and lacks a portion of them. The repertoire holds 150,000 to 200,000 clones, with roughly 80% as singletons. The sample taken for sequencing was PBMCs. The TCR comes from a man aged 35 to 55 in good health and CMV-seronegative. The rearrangement links TRBV2 to TRBJ2-1, with D possibly being TRBD1 (6 bases). Here the CDR3 DNA reads TGTGCCAGCAGTGCCGGGACAAGGAAATACAATGAGCAGTTCTTC. Protein sequence: CASSAGTRKYNEQFF.